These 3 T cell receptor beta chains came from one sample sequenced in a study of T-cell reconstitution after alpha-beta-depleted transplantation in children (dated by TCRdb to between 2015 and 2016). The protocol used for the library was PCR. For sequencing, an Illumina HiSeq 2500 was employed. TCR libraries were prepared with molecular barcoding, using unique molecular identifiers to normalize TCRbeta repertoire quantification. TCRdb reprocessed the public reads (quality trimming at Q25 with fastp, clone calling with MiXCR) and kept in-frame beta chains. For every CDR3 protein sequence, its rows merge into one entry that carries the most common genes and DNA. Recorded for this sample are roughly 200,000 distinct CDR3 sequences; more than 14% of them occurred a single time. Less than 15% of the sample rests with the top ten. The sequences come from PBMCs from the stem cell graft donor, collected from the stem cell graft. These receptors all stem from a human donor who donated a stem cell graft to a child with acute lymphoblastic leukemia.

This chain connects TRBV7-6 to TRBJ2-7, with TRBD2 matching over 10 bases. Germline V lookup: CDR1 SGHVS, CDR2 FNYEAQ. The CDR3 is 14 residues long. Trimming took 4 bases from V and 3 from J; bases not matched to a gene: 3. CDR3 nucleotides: TGTGCCAGCAGCTCCTCTAGCGGGGGCTACGAGCAGTACTTC. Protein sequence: CASSSSSGGYEQYF.

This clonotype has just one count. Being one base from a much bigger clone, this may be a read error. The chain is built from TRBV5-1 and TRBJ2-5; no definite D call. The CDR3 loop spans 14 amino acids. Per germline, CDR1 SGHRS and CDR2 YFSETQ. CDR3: CASSLGATEEIQYF. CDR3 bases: TGCGCCAGCAGCCTGGGTGCCACAGAAGAGATCCAGTACTTC.

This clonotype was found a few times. The CDR3 coding sequence is TGTGCCAGCAGCTACACCGGGACTGAGCAGTTCTTC. Protein: CASSYTGTEQFF. This chain links TRBV7-8 with TRBJ2-1, with D perhaps matching TRBD1 or TRBD2 (5 bases each). V lost 4 bases and J lost 9, with 10 bases in between. Germline CDR1 is SGHVS and CDR2 is FQNEAQ. CDR3 length equals 12 residues.